This record covers a single TCR beta chain. Antigen specificity is unknown. This entry comes from a study of CD8+CD57+ T cells in acquired aplastic anemia. Study details: Roughly 3 ug was the average amount of DNA from sorted CD4+ and CD8+ cells. General study points: A significant difference in CD8+ Simpson's diversity between patients and controls was not found. Common to patients and controls were roughly 30 CD8+ CDR3 sequences.

All patients picked for sequencing had shown, by flow cytometry, an expansion of CD8+CD57+ cells. All patients had severe acquired aplastic anemia. It was genomic DNA that served as the template for profiling TCR beta VDJ and CDR3. Via MiXCR, TCRdb re-called the reads, giving one row per CDR3 protein. Of 150,000 to 200,000 distinct CDR3 sequences listed, more than 40% are singletons. Sequences were obtained from sorted CD4+, CD8+, or CD8+CD57+ T cells (not recorded which) from PBMCs. This TCR derives from a human donor with aplastic anemia.

The CDR3 DNA sequence: TGTGCCAGTAGGAGACAGGGGATGAACACTGAAGCTTTCTTT. It codes for CASRRQGMNTEAFF. The chain uses TRBV19 and TRBJ1-1, with 8 positions matching TRBD1. This CDR3 spans 14 amino acids. Germline CDR1 LNHDA, CDR2 SQIVND (reference sequence). V shed 6 bases, J shed 0 bases, and the junction held 3 bases outside the gene matches.